The 9 T cell receptor beta chains below come from one sample, sequenced in a study of stem cell transplantation in POMP-related autoinflammatory disease. Study-wide findings and caveats: Patients with PRAID showed a restricted number of unique TRB V-J gene pairings. PRAID patients trended toward lower TRB diversity and higher clonality in all analyzed T-cell subsets.

Sequenced by immunoSEQ multiplex PCR; TCRdb stores in-frame clones only, minus some. This sample has about 11,000 clones, with about 87% found just once. The antigens these receptors bind are not known. The specimen was CD8+ T cells from PBMCs, collected before stem cell transplantation. Source of these receptors: a human donor with POMP-related autoinflammation and immune dysregulation (PRAID).

This clone came up once. The chain carries TRBV4-2 and TRBJ2-5; D gene ambiguous. CDR1 and CDR2 (germline): LGHNA, YNFKEQ. The V and J ends lost 0 bases and 2 bases respectively, with 10 bases between them. This CDR3 has 15 amino acids. The CDR3 DNA reads as TGTGCCAGCAGCCAAGATCTTGGGTGGCAAGAGACCCAGTACTTC. This sequence encodes CASSQDLGWQETQYF.

V is TRBV27 and J is TRBJ2-7; D uncertain. Between the trimmed V and J ends, which lost 0 bases and 1 base, there was a span of 4 bases. The CDR3 runs to 13 residues. Germline CDR1 reads MNHEY; CDR2 reads SMNVEV (reference sequence). The CDR3 bases are TGTGCCAGCAGTTTATCCCAGTCCTACGAGCAGTACTTC. Translating gives CASSLSQSYEQYF.

The chain carries TRBV27 and TRBJ2-2; the D gene is possibly TRBD2 (7 bases). V was cut by 6 bases and J by 6 bases, with 17 bases left in between. Germline-derived CDR1 and CDR2 are MNHEY and SMNVEV (reference sequence). The CDR3 has 15 amino acids. The CDR3 DNA reads TGTGCCAGCAGGCCTGTCCCGGGGGGCGCCGGGGAGCTGTTTTTT. It encodes CASRPVPGGAGELFF.

This sequence joins TRBV5-1 and TRBJ2-7; a weak D match, TRBD2 (9 bases). Germline assignment: CDR1 SGHRS and CDR2 YFSETQ. The CDR3 spans 18 residues. Trimming stripped 4 bases from V and 7 bases from J, with 30 bases between. The CDR3 DNA sequence: TGCGCCAGCAGCCCGGGACAGGACAGGGTAGCGGGAGCGCTTGAGCAGTACTTC. Translated, it gives CASSPGQDRVAGALEQYF.

The DNA of the CDR3 is TGTGCCAGCAGCTCTCCTTTCTCTTCCTACAATGAGCAGTTCTTC. It is translated as CASSSPFSSYNEQFF. The chain carries TRBV11-1 and TRBJ2-1; the D is unclear. The CDR3 spans 15 residues. Trimming removed 4 bases from V and 1 base from J, with 11 bases in between. Germline V gene sequence: CDR1 SGHAT, CDR2 FQDESV (reference sequence).

The chain employs TRBV10-1 and TRBJ1-3, with D maybe TRBD1 (5 bases). The CDR3 runs 16 residues. The ends were cut back, 3 bases at V and 2 bases at J, with 14 bases in the middle. Looked up from germline, CDR1 is WNHNN and CDR2 is SYGVQD (reference sequence). CDR3 loop: CASSDRDLAPGNTIYF. CDR3 sequence (DNA): TGCGCCAGCAGTGACAGGGACTTAGCTCCTGGAAACACCATATATTTT.

This clone appeared a few times. The chain carries TRBV13 and TRBJ1-1; D perhaps matches TRBD1 (6 bases). The V end was cut by 5 bases, the J end by 7 bases, with 11 bases between. This CDR3 spans 12 amino acids. In germline, CDR1 is PRHDT, CDR2 FYEKMQ (reference sequence). The CDR3 here is CASSSRGDEAFF. The CDR3 nucleotides are TGTGCCAGCAGCAGCAGGGGAGATGAAGCTTTCTTT.

This clone occurred once. The rearrangement joins TRBV5-1 to TRBJ1-1, with unresolved D. The V end lost 0 bases, the J end lost 4 bases, and 13 bases lay between the germline ends. Germline lookup yields CDR1 SGHRS and CDR2 YFSETQ. The CDR3 length is 15 residues. The DNA for the CDR3 is TGCGCCAGCAGCTTGGCCCACGGATCAGTCACTGAAGCTTTCTTT. As protein: CASSLAHGSVTEAFF.

The chain uses TRBV7-8 and TRBJ2-1; 9 nucleotides match TRBD1. This CDR3 spans 15 amino acids. Germline V lookup: CDR1 SGHVS, CDR2 FQNEAQ. J gave up 8 bases and V 0 bases, and 5 bases lay outside the gene matches. The CDR3 loop is CASSLARTGAYEQFF. CDR3 sequence (DNA): TGTGCCAGCAGCTTAGCGCGGACAGGGGCTTATGAGCAGTTCTTC.